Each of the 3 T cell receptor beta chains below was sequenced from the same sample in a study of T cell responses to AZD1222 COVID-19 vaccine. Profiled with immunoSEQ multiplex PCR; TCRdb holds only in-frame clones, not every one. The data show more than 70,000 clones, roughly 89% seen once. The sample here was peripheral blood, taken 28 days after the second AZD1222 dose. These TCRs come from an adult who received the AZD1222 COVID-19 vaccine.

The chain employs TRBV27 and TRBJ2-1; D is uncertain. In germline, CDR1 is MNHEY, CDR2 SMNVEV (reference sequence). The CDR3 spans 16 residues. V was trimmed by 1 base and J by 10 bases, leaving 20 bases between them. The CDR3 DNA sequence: TGTGCCAGCAGTTTATACGACTCTTCGCCGCCTCTGGAGCAGTTCTTC. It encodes CASSLYDSSPPLEQFF.

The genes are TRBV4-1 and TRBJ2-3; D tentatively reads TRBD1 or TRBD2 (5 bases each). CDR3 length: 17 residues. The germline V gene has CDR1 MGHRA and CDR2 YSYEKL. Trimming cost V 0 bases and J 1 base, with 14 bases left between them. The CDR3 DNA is TGCGCCAGCAGCCAAGATAGCTGGGGGAGACGCACAGATACGCAGTATTTT. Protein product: CASSQDSWGRRTDTQYF.

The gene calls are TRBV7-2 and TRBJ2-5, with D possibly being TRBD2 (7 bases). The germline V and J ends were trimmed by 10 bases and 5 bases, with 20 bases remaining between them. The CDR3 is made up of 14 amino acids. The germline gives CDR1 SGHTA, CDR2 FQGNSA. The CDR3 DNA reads TGTGCCACCTCGGGGGGCCCAGTGCTGGAGACCCAGTACTTC. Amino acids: CATSGGPVLETQYF.